This T cell receptor beta chain stems from a study of blood T cell repertoires in COVID-19. Across the whole study: Some COVID-19 samples were acute and others convalescent; all came from the United States, Italy and Spain. Sources were T cells, B-cell-depleted T cells, or PBMCs; the material itself was cDNA or gDNA.

Generated by immunoSEQ multiplex PCR, the TCRdb table keeps only in-frame clones and is missing some. Altogether approximately 64,000 clones are present, nearly 90% being singletons, with the ten largest covering over 3%. V lost 1 base, J lost 3 bases, and 9 bases stayed unmatched. The CDR3 has 17 residues. Germline values: CDR1 LGHNA, CDR2 YNFKEQ. The chain couples TRBV4-2 to TRBJ2-1, with TRBD1 matching over 7 bases. The sequencing sample was made of peripheral blood. The clonotype originates from a man in his 70s with acute or convalescent COVID-19. In DNA, the CDR3 is TGTGCCAGCAGCCAAGTGATATTAGGGGGCCTCTACAATGAGCAGTTCTTC. Translation: CASSQVILGGLYNEQFF.